This T cell receptor beta chain was recovered during a study of T-cell reconstitution after alpha-beta-depleted transplantation in children. V was pared by 5 bases and J by 4 bases, with 9 bases between. CDR1 is MDHEN and CDR2 is SYDVKM in the germline V gene. The CDR3 extends over 13 amino acids. Unique molecular identifiers tagged the TCRbeta library. TCRdb independently ran MiXCR on the PCR reads; one entry per CDR3 protein. The sample has about 500,000 distinct CDR3 sequences, 9.5% to 12% seen once. On this clonotype: Its antigen is currently unknown.

Study-level results: Where alpha-beta T cells came from about two months after transplant was reportedly several hundred expanded graft clones. Newly made T cells mostly supplied T-cell counts and diversity one year after transplant. Surviving thymic progenitors and recipient T cells were the source of high TCRbeta diversity at day 60 in some patients.

V and J are TRBV28 and TRBJ1-5; no definite D call. Sequenced material: PBMCs, mostly from graft donor cells, taken 180 days after TCRalphabeta/CD19-depleted stem cell transplant. This TCR derives from a female patient aged 2-9 years who had a stem cell transplant for aplastic anemia, so the T cells may come from the graft donor. The CDR3 DNA reads as TGTGCCAGCAGTGCGACGGGAAATCAGCCCCAGCATTTT. Its protein product is CASSATGNQPQHF.